The clone carrying this T cell receptor beta chain has just a few counts. Antigen: not known. Each PCR received spiked synthetic TCR analog templates. The protocol was immunoSEQ multiplex PCR, while the TCRdb copy is restricted to in-frame clones and leaves out a portion. The table shows more than 90,000 clones, with less than 85% occurring only once. The sample originates from a study of PD-L1 blockade in urothelial cancer. About the study: Analyses were performed on blood at 3 weeks after treatment start (the second dose) and at 6 weeks. Specimens of blood held a median count of roughly 130,000 T cells.

The V gene's germline CDR1 is SNHLY and CDR2 FYNNEI. CDR3 size: 12 residues. The V end was cut by 9 bases, the J end by 0 bases, with 6 bases between. Time point described: peripheral blood 6 weeks after treatment start. Study results and limitations: When measured at 3 weeks, tumor-associated blood clones expanded more in durable-benefit patients.

Specimen: PBMCs, collected around atezolizumab (anti-PD-L1) treatment. The chain couples TRBV2 to TRBJ1-3; no clear D. The TCR originated in a man aged 65 to 85 with urothelial cancer. The CDR3 DNA reads TGTGCCAGGCGAGGCTCTGGAAACACCATATATTTT. Translating gives CARRGSGNTIYF.